A selection of T cell receptor beta chains follows, all from one sample in a study of T cell responses to AZD1222 COVID-19 vaccine. Sequencing used immunoSEQ multiplex PCR; TCRdb keeps in-frame clones, though not all of them. The sample has about 55,000 clones, roughly three quarters seen once. The sequences come from peripheral blood, collected 28 days after the second AZD1222 dose. These receptors were taken from an adult who received the AZD1222 COVID-19 vaccine. Both conserved end residues are part of each CDR3. Each record gives: V gene, J gene, CDR3 length, clone size, D gene, CDR3 DNA, CDR3 protein. A D gene is named only where the DNA matches it firmly. Clone size, where shown, is once, few, many, or a class for clones that have expanded.

TRBV7-9	TRBJ2-3	15	once	NA	TGTGCCAGCAGCTTATTCGGCCTAGCAGGAGATACGCAGTATTTT	CASSLFGLAGDTQYF
TRBV19	TRBJ2-5	14	NA	NA	TGTGCCAGTAGTATAGGTGGCTACCAAGAGACCCAGTACTTC	CASSIGGYQETQYF
TRBV6-5	TRBJ1-2	12	once	NA	TGTGCCAGCCGGGAAACTAACTATGGCTACACCTTC	CASRETNYGYTF
TRBV11-2	TRBJ2-2	12	few	NA	TGTGCCAGCAGCTTCAACACCGGGGAGCTGTTTTTT	CASSFNTGELFF
TRBV3-1/TRBV3-2	TRBJ2-3	17	NA	NA	TGTGCCAGCAGCCCCCTTGGGCGGGCCCGCGTCACAGATACGCAGTATTTT	CASSPLGRARVTDTQYF
TRBV11-2	TRBJ1-1	14	few	NA	TGTGCCAGCAGCTTTGGAGAGCGGGGCACTGAAGCTTTCTTT	CASSFGERGTEAFF
TRBV6-6	TRBJ1-6	16	NA	NA	TGTGCCAGCAGTTCTGGAGGGCGAGACGCTCGGGGCCCCCTCCACTTT	CASSSGGRDARGPLHF
TRBV19	TRBJ2-1	13	NA	NA	TGTGCCAGTAGTCTCAGACTAGTACCTGAGCAGTTCTTC	CASSLRLVPEQFF
TRBV28	TRBJ1-2	14	NA	TRBD1	TGTGCCAGCAGCGGTCGGACAGGGTTCTATGGCTACACCTTC	CASSGRTGFYGYTF
TRBV28	TRBJ2-7	12	few	TRBD1	TGTGCCATCCCCGGACAGGGGGCAGAGCAGTACTTC	CAIPGQGAEQYF
TRBV28	TRBJ1-2	13	NA	NA	TGTGCCAGCAGTGCCCAGGAGCCGGGTGGCTACACCTTC	CASSAQEPGGYTF
TRBV3-1/TRBV3-2	TRBJ1-5	15	NA	NA	TGTGCCAGCAGCCAGAGAGGGACAACCAATCAGCCCCAGCATTTT	CASSQRGTTNQPQHF
TRBV6-5	TRBJ1-2	14	NA	NA	TGTGCCAGCAGTTTCCCGACCCGGGAGGGCGGCTACACCTTC	CASSFPTREGGYTF
TRBV5-1	TRBJ2-2	16	NA	NA	TGCGCCAGCAGCTTCCCGGGCGGAATGTACACCGGGGAGCTGTTTTTT	CASSFPGGMYTGELFF
TRBV11-2	TRBJ2-1	16	NA	TRBD2	TGTGCCAGCAGCCCGGCGACTAGCGGGGCCTACAATGAGCAGTTCTTC	CASSPATSGAYNEQFF
TRBV4-2	TRBJ2-7	14	NA	NA	TGTGCCAGCAGCCTGCACGACAGGTCGTACGAGCAGTACTTC	CASSLHDRSYEQYF
TRBV7-2	TRBJ2-7	16	NA	NA	TGTGCCAGCAGCCCCCTCCTCGGACGGCCTTACGACGAGCAGTACTTC	CASSPLLGRPYDEQYF
TRBV7-8	TRBJ2-2	13	NA	NA	TGTGCCAGCAGCTTAGGAATAACCGGGGAGCTGTTTTTT	CASSLGITGELFF
TRBV5-1	TRBJ1-5	17	few	TRBD1	TGCGCCAGCAGCTTACTGGACAGGGGACATAGCAATCAGCCCCAGCATTTT	CASSLLDRGHSNQPQHF
TRBV30	TRBJ1-2	12	NA	NA	TGTGCCTGGAGTGTAGGGGGCTATGGCTACACCTTC	CAWSVGGYGYTF
TRBV16	TRBJ2-1	16	NA	TRBD1	TGTGCCAGCAGCCTGACCGGGACAGGGGGCTACAATGAGCAGTTCTTC	CASSLTGTGGYNEQFF
TRBV30	TRBJ1-5	12	few	NA	TGTGCCTGGAGGGAGGGTAATCAGCCCCAGCATTTT	CAWREGNQPQHF
TRBV23-1	TRBJ1-5	18	few	NA	TGCGCCAGCAGTCAATCCCCCTCGGACGGGCAGAGCAATCAGCCCCAGCATTTT	CASSQSPSDGQSNQPQHF
TRBV28	TRBJ1-5	14	NA	NA	TGTGCCAGCAGTTTAGAGTTGGGGGATCAGCCCCAGCATTTT	CASSLELGDQPQHF
TRBV9	TRBJ1-2	13	once	NA	TGTGCCAGCACCTCCGGAACTAGAGGGGGCTACACCTTC	CASTSGTRGGYTF
TRBV7-8	TRBJ2-1	16	NA	TRBD2	TGTGCCAGCAGCTTAGTCGGCGGGAGAGTAGGAAATGAGCAGTTCTTC	CASSLVGGRVGNEQFF
TRBV5-6	TRBJ2-1	13	NA	NA	TGTGCCAGCAGTTCTAACAGGGGAGGGCGAGAGTTCTTC	CASSSNRGGREFF
TRBV7-8	TRBJ2-1	16	NA	TRBD1	TGTGCCAGCAGCTTAGGAGTGACAGGGGGCAACTCCCCGCAGTTCTTC	CASSLGVTGGNSPQFF
TRBV6-4	TRBJ2-1	13	NA	NA	TGTGCCAGCAGTGGGGACCGGGGTGGTGAGCAGTTCTTC	CASSGDRGGEQFF
TRBV3-1/TRBV3-2	TRBJ1-2	13	NA	NA	TGTGCCAGCAGCCAAGGCAGTGACTATGGCTACACCTTC	CASSQGSDYGYTF
TRBV20-1	TRBJ2-3	14	few	NA	TGCAGTGCTAGTGCGGGGGCAGGCACAGATACGCAGTATTTT	CSASAGAGTDTQYF
TRBV6-5	TRBJ1-4	12	NA	NA	TGTGCCAGCAGTTACGCTGGTGAAAAACTGTTTTTT	CASSYAGEKLFF
TRBV19	TRBJ2-2	13	NA	NA	TGTGCCACCCAACCGGCAGGGACCGGGGAGCTGTTTTTT	CATQPAGTGELFF
TRBV5-1	TRBJ1-3	17	NA	TRBD1	TGCGCCAGCAGCTTGGAGGGGGCCACTTACTCTGGAAACACCATATATTTT	CASSLEGATYSGNTIYF
TRBV7-2	TRBJ2-1	19	NA	TRBD2	TGTGCCAGCAGCTCATTAGGCCCAAGGACTAGCTACTGGGTTAATGAGCAGTTCTTC	CASSSLGPRTSYWVNEQFF
TRBV5-6	TRBJ2-2	17	NA	TRBD1	TGTGCCAGCAGCTTGAGGGGACAGGGAAGGAACACCGGGGAGCTGTTTTTT	CASSLRGQGRNTGELFF
TRBV11-3	TRBJ2-1	14	NA	TRBD2	TGTGCCAGCAGCCGAAGAGCGGGAGAAGGGGAGCAGTTCTTC	CASSRRAGEGEQFF
TRBV15	TRBJ1-3	15	NA	NA	TGTGCCACCAGCACAGGAACAGTCTCTGGAAACACCATATATTTT	CATSTGTVSGNTIYF
TRBV5-1	TRBJ1-2	13	NA	NA	TGCGCCAGCAGCCCGGAAACAGCTAATGGCTACACCTTC	CASSPETANGYTF
TRBV4-1	TRBJ2-5	16	NA	TRBD2	TGCGCCAGCAGGCCCTCGGGACTAGCGGGGCCATGGACCCAGTACTTC	CASRPSGLAGPWTQYF
TRBV4-2	TRBJ1-4	15	few	NA	TGTGCCAGCAGCCAAGAACGTACAACTAATGAAAAACTGTTTTTT	CASSQERTTNEKLFF
TRBV6-2/TRBV6-3	TRBJ1-6	15	NA	NA	TGTGCCAGCAGTAGGCGGGACGGGAATAATTCACCCCTCCACTTT	CASSRRDGNNSPLHF
TRBV24-1	TRBJ2-1	13	NA	TRBD2	TGTGCCACCAGTGATGCCCCGGGGACTAGGCAGTTCTTC	CATSDAPGTRQFF
TRBV5-5	TRBJ1-2	15	few	TRBD1	TGTGCCAGCAGCTTACAACAGGGGGCCATCTATGGCTACACCTTC	CASSLQQGAIYGYTF
TRBV15	TRBJ2-1	18	few	TRBD2	TGTGCCACCAGCAGAGATGGGTTAGCGGGAGGGAAGTTCAGTGAGCAGTTCTTC	CATSRDGLAGGKFSEQFF
TRBV5-5	TRBJ2-2	15	NA	TRBD2	TGTGCCAGCAGCGAGTTACAGCGGGGCACCGGGGAGCTGTTTTTT	CASSELQRGTGELFF
TRBV21-1	TRBJ2-1	11	few	NA	TGTGCCAGCAGCATGGGACGGAAGCAGTTCTTC	CASSMGRKQFF
TRBV18	TRBJ1-5	17	NA	NA	TGTGCCAGCTCAACAGAGACAGGCCTGGGCGGCAATCAGCCCCAGCATTTT	CASSTETGLGGNQPQHF
TRBV6-5	TRBJ1-1	13	NA	NA	TGTGCCAGCAGTTACAGGGTTAGCACTGAAGCTTTCTTT	CASSYRVSTEAFF
TRBV10-3	TRBJ2-7	14	NA	TRBD1	TGTGCCATCAGACCGGGACAGGGGGCTTACGAGCAGTACTTC	CAIRPGQGAYEQYF
TRBV7-8	TRBJ2-3	16	NA	TRBD1	TGTGCCAGCAGCCCCCCGCGACAGGGGGGATCATATACGCAGTATTTT	CASSPPRQGGSYTQYF